These 2 T cell receptor beta chains originate from one sample sequenced in a study of shared clonotypes between healthy human individuals. Assay used: immunoSEQ multiplex PCR; TCRdb lists only in-frame clones, some missing. The sample has 2 million to 3 million clones, approximately 93% seen once. The sample taken for sequencing was naive CD4+ T cells from PBMCs. Stated subset: CD45RA+ positively selected. These TCRs come from a young man in good health. Some clones in this sample may be carry-over from other donors' samples.

This sequence joins TRBV2 and TRBJ1-2; 9 bases are a match to TRBD1. This CDR3 region has 11 residues. The germline gives CDR1 SNHLY, CDR2 FYNNEI. J gave up 7 bases and V 9 bases, and 3 bases lay outside the gene matches. The CDR3 DNA is TGTGCCAGACAGGGGGCGTCTGGCTACACCTTC. This encodes CARQGASGYTF.

The CDR3 DNA sequence: TGTGCCAGCAGCCAAGATTTCTCAAGCACAGATACGCAGTATTTT. Its protein product is CASSQDFSSTDTQYF. This rearrangement joins TRBV4-2 to TRBJ2-3; no clear D. Trimming took 0 bases from V and 0 from J, leaving 7 bases between them. Germline lookup yields CDR1 LGHNA and CDR2 YNFKEQ. The CDR3 runs to 15 residues.